A single sample is the source of the 32 T cell receptor beta chains below, sequenced in a study of radiotherapy plus CTLA-4 blockade in lung cancer. Some clones are missing from TCRdb's copy, which holds only in-frame ones; the method was immunoSEQ multiplex PCR. The sample has about 98,000 clones, 80% to 90% seen once. The source material was peripheral blood, sampled from a patient treated with radiotherapy plus ipilimumab. The receptors come from a human donor with non-small cell lung cancer that progressed on radiotherapy plus ipilimumab.

This clone has just a few counts. The rearrangement joins TRBV6-5 to TRBJ2-3; D remains ambiguous. This CDR3 contains 11 residues. Deletions cut 2 bases from V and 5 bases from J, with 2 bases between. Looked up from germline, CDR1 is MNHEY and CDR2 is SVGAGI. CDR3 sequence (DNA): TGTGCCAGCAGTTACATAGATACGCAGTATTTT. Its translation is CASSYIDTQYF.

The chain links TRBV4-2 to TRBJ1-1; D remains unclear. Germline V lookup: CDR1 LGHNA, CDR2 YNFKEQ. The CDR3 has 17 residues. Trimming stripped 1 base from V and 6 bases from J, with 21 bases between. The chain's CDR3 is CASSQAVLQRRGAEAFF. Here the CDR3 DNA reads TGTGCCAGCAGCCAAGCGGTCCTACAGCGTCGAGGCGCTGAAGCTTTCTTT.

This sequence joins TRBV29-1 and TRBJ1-1; 8 bases align to TRBD1. With 1 base clipped from V and 1 base from J, the junction kept 5 bases outside the gene matches. The germline V gene encodes CDR1 SQVTM and CDR2 ANQGSEA. There are 15 residues in the CDR3. CDR3 sequence reads: CSVEATGVTNTEAFF. The CDR3 DNA is TGCAGCGTTGAAGCGACAGGGGTCACGAACACTGAAGCTTTCTTT.

CDR3 amino acids: CAWSSGVAKNIQYF. The CDR3, as DNA: TGTGCCTGGAGTTCGGGGGTCGCCAAAAACATTCAGTACTTC. J is TRBJ2-4 and V is TRBV30, with D maybe TRBD2 (6 bases). This CDR3 is built from 14 residues. Germline-derived CDR1 and CDR2 are GTSNPN and SVGIG (reference sequence). V was clipped by 2 bases and J by 1 base, with 9 bases between them.

This clone was observed a single time. The chain links TRBV4-2 to TRBJ2-7, with D perhaps TRBD1 or TRBD2 (6 bases each). Trimming shortened V by 0 bases and J by 7 bases, and 16 bases separated the two germline ends. CDR3 length equals 15 residues. Germline V gene data show CDR1 as LGHNA and CDR2 as YNFKEQ. CDR3 amino acids: CASSQDLTGAWEQYF. The CDR3 DNA reads as TGTGCCAGCAGCCAAGATCTGACGGGGGCGTGGGAGCAGTACTTC.

In this sample, this clone turned up once. This chain uses TRBV10-1 with TRBJ2-2; D remains unclear. Trimming pared 4 bases from V and 7 bases from J, leaving 16 bases between. This CDR3 contains 15 residues. The V gene's germline CDR1 is WNHNN and CDR2 SYGVQD (reference sequence). In DNA, the CDR3 is TGCGCCAGCAGTGGGGCCCGCCGGAGCTTCGGGGAGCTGTTTTTT. Its protein is CASSGARRSFGELFF.

V gene TRBV12-5 combines with J gene TRBJ2-1; 9 bases are shared with TRBD2. The CDR3 totals 20 residues. The germline CDR1 and CDR2 sequences are LGHNT and FRNRAP. V was clipped by 4 bases and J by 0 bases; unmatched bases: 16. Here the CDR3 reads CASGSPRRGGGGNSYNEQFF. The CDR3 DNA follows: TGTGCTAGTGGTTCCCCCCGACGGGGCGGGGGGGGAAACTCCTACAATGAGCAGTTCTTC.

The J gene is TRBJ2-3, the V gene TRBV19; 9 positions agree with TRBD1. The V and J ends lost 6 bases and 9 bases, in that order; junction bases with no gene match: 7. The CDR3 runs to 13 residues. Germline CDR1 is LNHDA and CDR2 is SQIVND (reference sequence). The CDR3 loop is CASRNGGTGTQYF. In nucleotides, the CDR3 is TGTGCCAGTAGGAACGGGGGGACAGGGACGCAGTATTTT.

The rearrangement uses TRBV11-3 and TRBJ2-3; 7 nucleotides match TRBD2. There are 16 residues in the CDR3. Losses at the gene ends were 5 bases for V and 6 bases for J; bases not matched to a gene: 14. Germline V gene sequence: CDR1 SGHNT, CDR2 YENEEA. Here the CDR3 reads CASSPPWGGRKDTQYF. CDR3 sequence (DNA): TGTGCCAGCAGCCCGCCTTGGGGCGGGAGAAAGGATACGCAGTATTTT.

This chain links TRBV9 with TRBJ1-2; D gene unclear. This CDR3 spans 15 amino acids. The V end was cut by 3 bases, the J end by 0 bases, with 12 bases between. Germline V gene lookup returns CDR1 SGDLS and CDR2 YYNGEE. The CDR3 DNA reads as TGTGCCAGCAGCGCCCAACAGAACGCTAACTATGGCTACACCTTC. It encodes CASSAQQNANYGYTF.

This chain connects TRBV15 to TRBJ2-1; unclear D gene. V was shortened by 0 bases and J by 4 bases, with 4 bases between the two germline ends. The CDR3 length is 13 residues. Per germline, CDR1 LNHNV and CDR2 YYDKDF (reference sequence). In nucleotides, the CDR3 is TGTGCCACCAGCAGAGACAGATACAATGAGCAGTTCTTC. Translating it yields CATSRDRYNEQFF.

V is TRBV29-1 and J is TRBJ2-3; TRBD2 matches at 13 bases. This CDR3 has 14 residues. The V segment lost 6 bases and the J segment 4 bases; nucleotides outside the gene matches: 4. Germline CDR1 is SQVTM and CDR2 is ANQGSEA. The DNA of the CDR3 is TGCAGCGTCGGGACTAGCGGGACCTCAGATACGCAGTATTTT. It encodes CSVGTSGTSDTQYF.

The table lists this clone with a count of one. The J gene is TRBJ1-3, the V gene TRBV30, with D uncertain. V was clipped by 4 bases and J by 3 bases, with 13 bases between them. CDR1 is GTSNPN, CDR2 SVGIG, per germline (reference sequence). CDR3 length: 14 residues. The CDR3 DNA follows: TGTGCCTGGACCCCCAACCTCCTTGGAAACACCATATATTTT. Amino acids: CAWTPNLLGNTIYF.

The chain joins TRBV7-2 to TRBJ2-7; 8 bases are shared with TRBD1. The CDR3 is made up of 13 amino acids. Germline assignment: CDR1 SGHTA and CDR2 FQGNSA. The J segment lost 5 bases and the V segment lost 6 bases, leaving 6 bases of the junction unmatched. CDR3 residues: CASSPDRVNEQYF. DNA of the CDR3: TGTGCCAGCAGTCCGGACAGGGTTAACGAGCAGTACTTC.

This chain links TRBV5-5 with TRBJ1-4, with a possible D match to TRBD1 (6 bases). The CDR3 is 18 residues long. The germline V gene has CDR1 SGHKS and CDR2 YYEKEE (reference sequence). V was shortened by 2 bases and J by 4 bases, with 21 bases between the two germline ends. CDR3 coding DNA: TGTGCCAGCAGCTTCTCCGGGGTAGGGTTCAGGGGTAATGAAAAACTGTTTTTT. It translates to CASSFSGVGFRGNEKLFF.

The genes are TRBV2 and TRBJ1-5; 8 bases are shared with TRBD1. The CDR3 spans 15 residues. The trim removed 6 bases at V and 0 bases at J, leaving 4 bases unmatched. Germline CDR1 SNHLY, CDR2 FYNNEI. CDR3 residues: CASRRQGHSNQPQHF. The CDR3 DNA is TGTGCCAGCAGGAGACAGGGGCATAGCAATCAGCCCCAGCATTTT.

The chain couples TRBV11-2 to TRBJ2-2; D is uncertain. The V end was cut by 6 bases, the J end by 6 bases, with 8 bases between. Germline assignment: CDR1 SGHAT and CDR2 FQNNGV. The length of the CDR3 is 12 residues. CDR3 coding DNA: TGTGCCAGCAGACCCTTGCCCGGGGAGCTGTTTTTT. Residues: CASRPLPGELFF. The full variable domain, in which reference TRBV11-2 and TRBJ2-2 provide the parts outside the CDR3, is EAGVAQSPRYKIIEKRQSVAFWCNPISGHATLYWYQQILGQGPKLLIQFQNNGVVDDSQLPKDRFSAERLKGVDSTLKIQPAKLEDSAVYLCASRPLPGELFFGEGSRLTVL.

The chain employs TRBV5-6 and TRBJ2-5; D possibly corresponds to TRBD1 (5 bases). Between the trimmed V and J ends, which lost 2 bases and 0 bases, there was a span of 17 bases. CDR1 and CDR2 (germline): SGHDT, YYEEEE. CDR3 size: 17 residues. In DNA, the CDR3 is TGTGCCAGCAGCTTAATCTCAGCCAACAGGTACCAAGAGACCCAGTACTTC. Its protein product is CASSLISANRYQETQYF.

This rearrangement joins TRBV6-5 to TRBJ1-3; D may be TRBD1 (6 bases). From germline, CDR1 is MNHEY and CDR2 SVGAGI. The CDR3 totals 14 residues. The V end lost 6 bases, the J end lost 0 bases, and 9 bases lay between the germline ends. CDR3 region: CASRMDSSGNTIYF. The CDR3 DNA sequence: TGTGCCAGCAGGATGGACAGCTCTGGAAACACCATATATTTT.

The count of this clone is one. The chain joins TRBV5-4 to TRBJ1-2; 8 positions agree with TRBD1. The J segment lost 0 bases and the V segment lost 4 bases, leaving 8 bases of the junction unmatched. The CDR3 runs to 16 residues. Germline V gene lookup returns CDR1 SGHNT and CDR2 YYREEE (reference sequence). In DNA, the CDR3 is TGTGCCAGCAGCGGTAGACAGGGGTCTTCTAACTATGGCTACACCTTC. It yields the protein CASSGRQGSSNYGYTF.

CDR3 coding DNA: TGTGCCTGGAGCGTAAAGGACAGGGGCACTGAAGCTTTCTTT. It translates to CAWSVKDRGTEAFF. The chain combines TRBV30 with TRBJ1-1, with 9 bases lining up with TRBD1. The CDR3 has 14 residues. Germline V lookup: CDR1 GTSNPN, CDR2 SVGIG (reference sequence). J lost 4 bases, V lost 3 bases, and 6 bases had no gene match. Full variable domain (remainder filled in from reference TRBV30 and TRBJ1-1): SQTIHQWPATLVQPVGSPLSLECTVEGTSNPNLYWYRQAAGRGLQLLFYSVGIGQISSEVPQNLSASRPQDRQFILSSKKLLLSDSGFYLCAWSVKDRGTEAFFGQGTRLTVV.

The chain carries TRBV5-4 and TRBJ2-7, with TRBD2 as a possible D gene (6 bases). This CDR3 is built from 15 residues. Germline V lookup: CDR1 SGHNT, CDR2 YYREEE (reference sequence). The V end lost 0 bases, the J end lost 7 bases, and 17 bases lay between the germline ends. This CDR3 reads CASSLAGVAGREQYF. The CDR3 DNA is TGTGCCAGCAGCTTGGCCGGTGTGGCGGGACGGGAGCAGTACTTC.

The J gene is TRBJ1-5, the V gene TRBV7-2; 7 positions match TRBD1. V dropped 1 base and J dropped 3; count of bases not matched to a gene: 12. Germline V gene data show CDR1 as SGHTA and CDR2 as FQGNSA. This CDR3 is built from 18 residues. This CDR3 is CASSLGPGEGASNQPQHF. In DNA form, the CDR3 reads TGTGCCAGCAGCTTAGGACCCGGGGAGGGGGCATCCAATCAGCCCCAGCATTTT. Complete variable domain (other parts from reference TRBV7-2 and TRBJ1-5): GAGVSQSPSNKVTEKGKDVELRCDPISGHTALYWYRQSLGQGLEFLIYFQGNSAPDKSGLPSDRFSAERTGGSVSTLTIQRTQQEDSAVYLCASSLGPGEGASNQPQHFGDGTRLSIL.

This clone was seen a handful of times. The rearrangement joins TRBV19 to TRBJ1-1; weak D call: TRBD1 (5 bases). The CDR3 contains 14 residues. Germline V gene sequence: CDR1 LNHDA, CDR2 SQIVND (reference sequence). V lost 5 bases, J lost 4 bases, and 14 bases lay in between. CDR3 in amino acids: CASSSGPGATEAFF. CDR3 DNA sequence: TGTGCCAGTAGTTCCGGTCCCGGGGCCACTGAAGCTTTCTTT.

This chain joins TRBV9 and TRBJ2-5, with TRBD2 matching over 13 bases. The V segment lost 5 bases and the J segment 2 bases; nucleotides outside the gene matches: 15. CDR1 is SGDLS, CDR2 YYNGEE, per germline. The CDR3 is 19 residues long. The CDR3 loop is CASSPKGTSGNIKQETQYF. The DNA for the CDR3 is TGTGCCAGCAGTCCCAAGGGGACTAGCGGGAATATTAAACAAGAGACCCAGTACTTC.

The chain links TRBV16 to TRBJ2-7; weak D call: TRBD1 (5 bases). From germline, CDR1 is KGHSY and CDR2 FQNENV. The CDR3 spans 18 residues. Trimming removed 2 bases from V and 4 bases from J, with 24 bases in between. The CDR3 DNA follows: TGTGCCAGCAGCCAAAATTGGGGCCGGGCGGCCACCTTTTACGAGCAGTACTTC. This encodes CASSQNWGRAATFYEQYF.

As to this clone: This sample also contains other DNA sequences that code for the same CDR3. The J gene is TRBJ2-5, the V gene TRBV5-1; a possible D gene is TRBD1 (6 bases). The V and J ends lost 3 bases and 5 bases respectively, with 29 bases between them. The CDR3 is 19 residues long. Germline assignment: CDR1 SGHRS and CDR2 YFSETQ. CDR3 amino acids: CASSSHKDSREPFRETQYF. CDR3 sequence (DNA): TGCGCCAGCAGCTCTCACAAGGACAGTAGAGAACCCTTTAGGGAGACCCAGTACTTC.

In this sample, this clone turned up a few times. Additional DNA sequences in this sample encode the identical CDR3. V and J are TRBV5-1 and TRBJ2-3; 9 bases map to TRBD2. This CDR3 spans 14 amino acids. Per the germline V gene, CDR1 is SGHRS and CDR2 is YFSETQ. The J segment lost 2 bases and the V segment lost 4 bases, leaving 2 bases of the junction unmatched. CDR3: CASSLAGSTDTQYF. Here the CDR3 DNA reads TGCGCCAGCAGCCTAGCGGGATCCACAGATACGCAGTATTTT.

Comment on this clone: This sample includes further DNA sequences coding for the same CDR3. The chain links TRBV9 to TRBJ2-7; 9 bases are shared with TRBD2. Germline V gene data show CDR1 as SGDLS and CDR2 as YYNGEE. The CDR3 is 14 amino acids. Germline trimming cut 0 bases from V and 4 bases from J; bases unmatched to any gene: 2. Written as DNA, the CDR3 is TGTGCCAGCAGCGTAGAAGCGGGAGGTTACGAGCAGTACTTC. It codes for CASSVEAGGYEQYF.

The V and J genes are TRBV9 and TRBJ2-2; 11 positions match TRBD2. CDR3 length: 18 residues. V trimming: 0 bases; J trimming: 2 bases; junction bases outside the gene matches: 6. Per germline, CDR1 SGDLS and CDR2 YYNGEE. This CDR3 is CASSVGLAGGGNTGELFF. DNA of the CDR3: TGTGCCAGCAGCGTAGGGTTAGCGGGAGGGGGAAACACCGGGGAGCTGTTTTTT.

The chain joins TRBV19 to TRBJ1-5, with D unresolved. Germline V gene data show CDR1 as LNHDA and CDR2 as SQIVND (reference sequence). V lost 3 bases to trimming and J lost 3 bases, with 9 bases between them. The CDR3 sequence is 14 residues long. The CDR3 is CASSIVGDNQPQHF. CDR3 bases: TGTGCCAGTAGTATTGTAGGAGACAATCAGCCCCAGCATTTT.

This chain links TRBV2 with TRBJ1-2; no reliable D call. Trimming stripped 9 bases from V and 5 bases from J, with 7 bases between. The CDR3 spans 10 residues. The germline CDR1 and CDR2 sequences are SNHLY and FYNNEI. In DNA, the CDR3 is TGTGCCAGTAAGCTTTATGGCTACACCTTC. It codes for CASKLYGYTF.